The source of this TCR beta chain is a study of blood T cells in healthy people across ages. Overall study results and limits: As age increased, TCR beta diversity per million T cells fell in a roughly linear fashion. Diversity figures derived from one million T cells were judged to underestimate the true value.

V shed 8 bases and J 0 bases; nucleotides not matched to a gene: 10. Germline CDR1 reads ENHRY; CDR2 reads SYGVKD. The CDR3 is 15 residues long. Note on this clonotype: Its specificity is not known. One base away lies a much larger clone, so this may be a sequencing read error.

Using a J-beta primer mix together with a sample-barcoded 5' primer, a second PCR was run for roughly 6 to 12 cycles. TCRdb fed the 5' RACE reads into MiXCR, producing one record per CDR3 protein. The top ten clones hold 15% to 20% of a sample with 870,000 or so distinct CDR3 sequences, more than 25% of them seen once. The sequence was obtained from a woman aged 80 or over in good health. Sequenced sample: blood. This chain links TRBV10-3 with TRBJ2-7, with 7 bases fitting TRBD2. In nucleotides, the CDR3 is TGTGCCATCGGTGGGGGGGACGTCAGCTCCTACGAGCAGTACTTC. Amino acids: CAIGGGDVSSYEQYF.